The sequence of this T cell receptor (beta chain) was determined in a study of neurological immune-mediated disorders. Using its own MiXCR run on the 5' RACE reads, TCRdb lists one record per CDR3 protein. This table has about 20,000 distinct CDR3 sequences, 8% to 13% appearing once. This clonotype came up many times. The sequenced sample was PBMCs. The source of this sequence is a woman in her sixties or seventies with HTLV-1-associated myelopathy (HAM/TSP).

The CDR3 loop is CASLGQFTDTQYF. The CDR3 DNA sequence: TGTGCCAGCCTGGGACAGTTCACAGATACGCAGTATTTT. The chain links TRBV28 to TRBJ2-3, with 7 bases fitting TRBD1. CDR3 length: 13 amino acids. The germline V gene encodes CDR1 MDHEN and CDR2 SYDVKM. The V gene end was trimmed by 8 bases and the J gene end by 2 bases; junction bases not matched to a gene: 4.